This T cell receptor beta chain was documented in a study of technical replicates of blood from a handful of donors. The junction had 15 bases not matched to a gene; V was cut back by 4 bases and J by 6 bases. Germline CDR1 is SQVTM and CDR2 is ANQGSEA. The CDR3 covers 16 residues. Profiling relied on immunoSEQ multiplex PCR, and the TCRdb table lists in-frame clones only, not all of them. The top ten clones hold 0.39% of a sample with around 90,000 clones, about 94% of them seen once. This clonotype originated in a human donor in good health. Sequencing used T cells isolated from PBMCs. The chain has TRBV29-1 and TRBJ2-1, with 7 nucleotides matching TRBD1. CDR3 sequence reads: CSVVPLYLTGSNEQFF. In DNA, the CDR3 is TGCAGCGTTGTACCACTCTATCTGACAGGGTCCAATGAGCAGTTCTTC.